Presented here are 6 T cell receptor beta chains from one specimen sequenced in a study of blood T cell repertoires in COVID-19. The protocol was immunoSEQ multiplex PCR, while the TCRdb copy is restricted to in-frame clones and leaves out a portion. Here the sample spans 400,000 to 500,000 clones, approximately 91% being singletons. The sequenced material came from PBMCs or T cells enriched from blood (not recorded which). Source of these receptors: a woman aged 18-29 years who had been exposed to COVID-19.

This chain joins TRBV27 and TRBJ2-5, with TRBD1 as a possible D gene (6 bases). The CDR3 contains 14 residues. Germline V lookup: CDR1 MNHEY, CDR2 SMNVEV (reference sequence). V was cut by 5 bases and J by 2 bases, with 12 bases left in between. As DNA, the CDR3 is TGTGCCAGCAGTCCCAGGGGCGTTCAAGAGACCCAGTACTTC. Its translation is CASSPRGVQETQYF.

CDR3 residues: CASSLSQGDGYTF. CDR3 coding DNA: TGTGCCAGCAGTTTATCACAGGGGGATGGCTACACCTTC. V is TRBV27 and J is TRBJ1-2, with 8 bases identical to TRBD1. There are 13 residues in the CDR3. Germline values: CDR1 MNHEY, CDR2 SMNVEV (reference sequence). With 0 bases clipped from V and 6 bases from J, the junction kept 0 bases outside the gene matches.

This sequence joins TRBV19 and TRBJ1-5; perhaps TRBD1 as D (6 bases). CDR1 and CDR2 from the germline V gene are LNHDA and SQIVND (reference sequence). The V end was cut by 7 bases, the J end by 2 bases, with 21 bases between. There are 17 residues in the CDR3. Here the CDR3 reads CASTPGGPHVGNQPQHF. The CDR3 DNA sequence: TGTGCCAGTACCCCGGGGGGCCCACACGTTGGCAATCAGCCCCAGCATTTT.

CDR3 coding DNA: TGTGCCACGACGGCGGGGGGCGACTATGGCTACACCTTC. Amino acid sequence: CATTAGGDYGYTF. The rearrangement uses TRBV28 and TRBJ1-2, with D possibly matching TRBD1 (6 bases). The germline V and J ends were trimmed by 10 bases and 3 bases, with 15 bases remaining between them. This CDR3 has 13 amino acids. Germline lookup yields CDR1 MDHEN and CDR2 SYDVKM.

CDR3: CASSLAPRGQDYGYTF. CDR3 coding DNA: TGTGCCAGCAGCTTAGCCCCCAGGGGGCAGGACTATGGCTACACCTTC. The V and J genes are TRBV7-8 and TRBJ1-2; 8 bases line up with TRBD1. The CDR3 spans 16 residues. With V trimmed by 0 bases and J by 3 bases, 6 bases remained unmatched. Per germline, CDR1 SGHVS and CDR2 FQNEAQ.

For this clone: One junction end disagrees with the germline gene, perhaps due to a read error. The J gene is TRBJ2-1, the V gene TRBV25-1; 8 nucleotides match TRBD2. Per the germline V gene, CDR1 is MGHDK and CDR2 is SYGVNS. This CDR3 comprises 14 residues. The CDR3 DNA sequence: TGTGCCGCACGGGGGGGGGCCTCCCACAATGAGCAGTTCTTC. This sequence encodes CAARGGASHNEQFF.